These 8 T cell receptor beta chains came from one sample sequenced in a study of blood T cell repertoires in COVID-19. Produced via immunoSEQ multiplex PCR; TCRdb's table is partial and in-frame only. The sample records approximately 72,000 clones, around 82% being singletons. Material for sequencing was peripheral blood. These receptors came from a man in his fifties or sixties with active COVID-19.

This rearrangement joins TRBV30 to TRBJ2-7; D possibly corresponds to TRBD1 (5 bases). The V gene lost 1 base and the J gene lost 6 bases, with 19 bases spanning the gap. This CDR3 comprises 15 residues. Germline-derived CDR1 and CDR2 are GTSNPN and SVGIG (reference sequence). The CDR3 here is CAWSDPYRREVEQYF. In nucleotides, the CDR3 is TGTGCCTGGAGTGATCCTTACAGGCGTGAGGTCGAGCAGTACTTC.

This chain's CDR3 is CATSRVQGDGYTF. CDR3 coding DNA: TGTGCCACCAGCAGAGTACAGGGGGATGGCTACACCTTC. The chain employs TRBV15 and TRBJ1-2; TRBD1 agrees at 8 bases. V trimming: 1 base; J trimming: 6 bases; junction bases outside the gene matches: 1. This CDR3 has 13 residues. Germline CDR1 and CDR2: LNHNV and YYDKDF (reference sequence).

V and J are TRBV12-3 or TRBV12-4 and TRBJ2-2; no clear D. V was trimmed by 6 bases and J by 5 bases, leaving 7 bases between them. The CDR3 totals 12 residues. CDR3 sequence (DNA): TGTGCCAGCAGCTATAATACCGGGGAGCTGTTTTTT. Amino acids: CASSYNTGELFF.

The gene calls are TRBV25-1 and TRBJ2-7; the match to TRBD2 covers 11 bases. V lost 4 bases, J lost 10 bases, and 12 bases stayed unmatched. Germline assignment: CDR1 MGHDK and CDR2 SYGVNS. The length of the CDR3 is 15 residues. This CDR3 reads CASSATGTSGNYQYF. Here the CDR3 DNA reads TGTGCCAGCAGTGCGACCGGGACTAGCGGCAACTACCAGTACTTC.

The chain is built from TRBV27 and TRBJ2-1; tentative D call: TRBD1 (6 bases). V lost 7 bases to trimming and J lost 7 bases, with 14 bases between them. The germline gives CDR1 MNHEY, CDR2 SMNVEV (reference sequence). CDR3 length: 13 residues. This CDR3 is CASNSWGTNEQFF. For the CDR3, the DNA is TGTGCCAGCAACTCTTGGGGGACAAATGAGCAGTTCTTC.

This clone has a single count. CDR3 sequence reads: CASSFSGGQPQHF. CDR3 bases: TGTGCCAGCAGCTTCTCAGGGGGACAGCCCCAGCATTTT. The chain couples TRBV7-8 to TRBJ1-5, with 7 nucleotides matching TRBD1. J gave up 7 bases and V 3 bases, and 3 bases lay outside the gene matches. The CDR3 extends over 13 amino acids. CDR1 SGHVS and CDR2 FQNEAQ come from the germline V gene.

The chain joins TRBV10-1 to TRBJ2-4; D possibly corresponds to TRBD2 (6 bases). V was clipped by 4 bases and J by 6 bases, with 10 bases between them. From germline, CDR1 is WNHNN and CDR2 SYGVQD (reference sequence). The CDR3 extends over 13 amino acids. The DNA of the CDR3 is TGCGCCAGCAGTGGGAGGGTACGAAACATTCAGTACTTC. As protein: CASSGRVRNIQYF.

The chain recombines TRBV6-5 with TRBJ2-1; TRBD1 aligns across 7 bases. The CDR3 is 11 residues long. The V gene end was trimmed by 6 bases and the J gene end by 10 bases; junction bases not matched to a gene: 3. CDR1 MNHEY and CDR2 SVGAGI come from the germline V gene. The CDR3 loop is CASSQGVEQFF. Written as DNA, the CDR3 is TGTGCCAGCAGCCAGGGGGTAGAGCAGTTCTTC.